A single sample gave rise to the 27 T cell receptor beta chains below, sequenced in a study of blood T cell repertoires in COVID-19. Generated by immunoSEQ multiplex PCR, the TCRdb table keeps only in-frame clones and is missing some. Of about 210,000 clones listed, approximately 80% were seen once; the top ten hold more than 8.5%. Sequences were obtained from PBMCs or T cells enriched from blood (not recorded which). Source of these receptors: a woman aged 50 to 65 with acute COVID-19.

The rearrangement joins TRBV9 to TRBJ2-7; TRBD1 is a possible D gene (6 bases). V shed 3 bases and J shed 3 bases, with 16 bases lying between them. CDR1 SGDLS and CDR2 YYNGEE come from the germline V gene. The CDR3 contains 15 residues. The CDR3 nucleotides read TGTGCCAGCAGCGCCGATCGTGGACAGATCTACGAGCAGTACTTC. Translating gives CASSADRGQIYEQYF. The whole variable domain, filled in from reference TRBV9 and TRBJ2-7, reads DSGVTQTPKHLITATGQRVTLRCSPRSGDLSVYWYQQSLDQGLQFLIQYYNGEERAKGNILERFSAQQFPDLHSELNLSSLELGDSALYFCASSADRGQIYEQYFGPGTRLTVT.

This sequence joins TRBV2 and TRBJ2-7; the match to TRBD1 covers 7 bases. V trimming: 5 bases; J trimming: 6 bases; junction bases outside the gene matches: 10. The CDR3 is made up of 14 amino acids. CDR1 SNHLY and CDR2 FYNNEI come from the germline V gene. The CDR3 reads CASSPKTGPGEQYF. The CDR3 nucleotides are TGTGCCAGCAGTCCAAAGACAGGGCCGGGCGAGCAGTACTTC.

V and J are TRBV5-4 and TRBJ1-2; 9 bases are shared with TRBD1. The CDR3 consists of 19 residues. After removal of 4 bases from V and 4 bases from J, the junction contained 20 bases not matched to a gene. Germline V lookup: CDR1 SGHNT, CDR2 YYREEE (reference sequence). For the CDR3, the DNA is TGTGCCAGCAGCCTCACCCAGGGACAGGGAGGCCTCGGTCTCTATGGCTACACCTTC. It specifies CASSLTQGQGGLGLYGYTF.

The chain combines TRBV6-1 with TRBJ1-6; perhaps TRBD1 as D (5 bases). There are 14 residues in the CDR3. With 3 bases removed from V and 5 bases from J, the gap between germline ends came to 8 bases. In germline, CDR1 is MNHNS, CDR2 SASEGT. The CDR3, as DNA: TGTGCCAGCAGTGAGCCAGGGCATAATTCACCCCTCCACTTT. Protein: CASSEPGHNSPLHF.

The CDR3 sequence: CASSPRSADTQYF. The DNA for the CDR3 is TGTGCCAGCAGCCCGAGGTCCGCAGATACGCAGTATTTT. The V and J genes are TRBV5-4 and TRBJ2-3; no reliable D call. V shed 4 bases and J shed 4 bases, with 10 bases lying between them. The CDR3 contains 13 residues. Germline CDR1 and CDR2: SGHNT and YYREEE (reference sequence).

This clone was seen just once. V and J are TRBV9 and TRBJ2-1; TRBD2 matches at 12 bases. With V trimmed by 0 bases and J by 4 bases, 8 bases remained unmatched. Germline V gene lookup returns CDR1 SGDLS and CDR2 YYNGEE. This CDR3 has 18 amino acids. CDR3 sequence reads: CASSVEASGRAWYNEQFF. The CDR3 coding sequence is TGTGCCAGCAGCGTAGAGGCTAGCGGGAGGGCCTGGTACAATGAGCAGTTCTTC.

The V gene is TRBV7-9, the J gene TRBJ2-1, with D perhaps matching TRBD2 (6 bases). V lost 1 base and J 6 bases, leaving 7 bases between the germline ends. This CDR3 comprises 13 residues. Germline V gene lookup returns CDR1 SEHNR and CDR2 FQNEAQ (reference sequence). The CDR3 DNA is TGTGCCAGCAGCTTAGGGGGGGTCAATGAGCAGTTCTTC. It yields the protein CASSLGGVNEQFF.

The chain uses TRBV18 and TRBJ2-3; possible D gene TRBD2, 5 bases. The length of the CDR3 is 16 residues. CDR1 and CDR2 (germline): KGHSH, LQKENI. Between the trimmed V and J ends, which lost 4 bases and 3 bases, there was a span of 17 bases. CDR3 in DNA: TGTGCCAGCTCACATCTCGGGGTGGACGGAACAGATACGCAGTATTTT. Translated, it gives CASSHLGVDGTDTQYF.

The J gene is TRBJ1-2, the V gene TRBV6-2 or TRBV6-3, with 11 positions matching TRBD1. CDR3 length: 16 residues. The ends lost 2 bases at V and 4 bases at J; junction bases unmatched: 6. The germline V gene has CDR1 MNHEY and CDR2 SVGEGT. The CDR3 DNA reads as TGTGCCAGCAGTTACCCCGGACAGGGGGCGGGCTATGGCTACACCTTC. The encoded protein is CASSYPGQGAGYGYTF.

The rearrangement joins TRBV27 to TRBJ1-4; possible D gene TRBD1, 6 bases. CDR1 is MNHEY and CDR2 is SMNVEV in the germline V gene (reference sequence). V gave up 5 bases and J gave up 7 bases, with 14 bases separating them. CDR3 length equals 14 residues. CDR3 DNA: TGTGCCAGCAGTCCCAGGGGCGCTTTTGAAAAACTGTTTTTT. Amino acid sequence: CASSPRGAFEKLFF.

This rearrangement joins TRBV12-5 to TRBJ1-1; 9 bases are shared with TRBD1. The CDR3 runs to 14 residues. The V segment lost 7 bases and the J segment 4 bases; nucleotides outside the gene matches: 7. The germline gives CDR1 LGHNT, CDR2 FRNRAP. In DNA, the CDR3 is TGTGCTAGTGTCTTCTCGACAGGGGGCACTGAAGCTTTCTTT. Its protein is CASVFSTGGTEAFF.

This clone was found a few times. The chain has TRBV7-2 and TRBJ2-2; D possibly corresponds to TRBD1 (6 bases). Trimming removed 5 bases at V and 0 bases at J, with 16 bases between. Germline CDR1 SGHTA, CDR2 FQGNSA. This CDR3 region has 17 residues. As DNA, the CDR3 is TGTGCCAGCAGCGTTCGGGACACCCCAGCGAACACCGGGGAGCTGTTTTTT. Its translation is CASSVRDTPANTGELFF.

V usage is TRBV19 and J usage is TRBJ1-1; 10 bases agree with TRBD1. This CDR3 is built from 16 residues. Looked up from germline, CDR1 is LNHDA and CDR2 is SQIVND (reference sequence). The trim removed 5 bases at V and 0 bases at J, leaving 6 bases unmatched. The CDR3 DNA follows: TGTGCCAGTAGTCTGGGACAGGGGAAGATGAACACTGAAGCTTTCTTT. As protein: CASSLGQGKMNTEAFF.

The chain employs TRBV7-2 and TRBJ2-5, with D possibly being TRBD2 (7 bases). V was trimmed by 1 base and J by 5 bases, leaving 23 bases between them. The CDR3 consists of 18 residues. The germline gives CDR1 SGHTA, CDR2 FQGNSA. For the CDR3, the DNA is TGTGCCAGCAGCTTAGTTGCCGGTTCTAAAGGGGGGGCTGAGACCCAGTACTTC. Amino acids: CASSLVAGSKGGAETQYF.

The rearrangement joins TRBV28 to TRBJ2-7; TRBD1 might be the D (10 bases). Germline CDR1 reads MDHEN; CDR2 reads SYDVKM. V was shortened by 5 bases and J by 2 bases, with 28 bases between the two germline ends. The length of the CDR3 is 19 residues. CDR3 in amino acids: CASSHETGGEGGRAYEQYF. The CDR3 DNA sequence: TGTGCCAGCAGTCACGAGACAGGGGGCGAGGGCGGGAGGGCCTACGAGCAGTACTTC.

This clone was detected a few times. The chain combines TRBV6-5 with TRBJ2-7, with D tentatively TRBD1 (6 bases). V was clipped by 4 bases and J by 2 bases, with 12 bases between them. The V gene's germline CDR1 is MNHEY and CDR2 SVGAGI. This CDR3 comprises 14 residues. The CDR3 here is CASSLRQAAYEQYF. The CDR3 bases are TGTGCCAGCAGTTTAAGACAGGCCGCCTACGAGCAGTACTTC.

V usage is TRBV3-1 (or the pseudogene TRBV3-2) and J usage is TRBJ2-7, with 10 bases matching TRBD2. Per the germline V gene, CDR1 is LGHDT and CDR2 is YNNKEL (reference sequence). V was pared by 1 base and J by 1 base, with 1 base of the junction left unmatched. The CDR3 length is 15 residues. CDR3 region: CASSQASGGSYEQYF. The CDR3 bases are TGTGCCAGCAGCCAAGCTAGCGGGGGATCCTACGAGCAGTACTTC.

The chain recombines TRBV20-1 with TRBJ2-4; D may be TRBD1 (6 bases). Between the trimmed V and J ends, which lost 4 bases and 6 bases, there was a span of 13 bases. Germline-derived CDR1 and CDR2 are DFQATT and SNEGSKA (reference sequence). CDR3 length: 13 amino acids. The CDR3 loop is CSANDRLRNIQYF. The CDR3, as DNA: TGCAGTGCTAATGACAGGTTGAGAAACATTCAGTACTTC.

V usage is TRBV14 and J usage is TRBJ1-1, with a possible D match to TRBD1 (6 bases). CDR1 and CDR2 from the germline V gene are SGHDN and FVKESK. CDR3 length: 14 amino acids. Trimming shortened V by 4 bases and J by 1 base, and 10 bases separated the two germline ends. The CDR3, as DNA: TGTGCCAGCAGCCTACAACAGGGGAACACTGAAGCTTTCTTT. Amino acid sequence: CASSLQQGNTEAFF.

The chain combines TRBV6-2 or TRBV6-3 with TRBJ2-7, with 9 bases aligning to TRBD2. With V trimmed by 5 bases and J by 4 bases, 6 bases remained unmatched. The CDR3 runs 14 residues. Germline CDR1 reads MNHEY; CDR2 reads SVGEGT. The CDR3 DNA sequence: TGTGCCAGCAGTCGTAGCGGGAGTAGATACGAGCAGTACTTC. It codes for CASSRSGSRYEQYF.

The rearrangement links TRBV11-2 to TRBJ1-3, with D possibly matching TRBD1 (5 bases). Germline CDR1 is SGHAT and CDR2 is FQNNGV. The CDR3 spans 15 residues. Trimming left V 5 bases short and J 0 bases short, with 11 bases between. The CDR3: CASSGRQYSGNTIYF. The CDR3 DNA sequence: TGTGCCAGCAGCGGCAGACAGTACTCTGGAAACACCATATATTTT. Using reference TRBV11-2 and TRBJ1-3 for the parts outside the CDR3, the full variable domain is EAGVAQSPRYKIIEKRQSVAFWCNPISGHATLYWYQQILGQGPKLLIQFQNNGVVDDSQLPKDRFSAERLKGVDSTLKIQPAKLEDSAVYLCASSGRQYSGNTIYFGEGSWLTVV.

The chain combines TRBV6-1 with TRBJ2-7, with 11 bases fitting TRBD2. The V gene end was trimmed by 3 bases and the J gene end by 4 bases; junction bases not matched to a gene: 5. The CDR3 length is 15 residues. Germline V gene lookup returns CDR1 MNHNS and CDR2 SASEGT. CDR3 residues: CASSEGGLAVYEQYF. The CDR3 nucleotides read TGTGCCAGCAGTGAGGGGGGACTAGCGGTTTACGAGCAGTACTTC.

This chain links TRBV7-9 with TRBJ2-1; D may be TRBD1 (7 bases). The germline CDR1 and CDR2 sequences are SEHNR and FQNEAQ (reference sequence). The CDR3 has 15 residues. Trimming pared 5 bases from V and 8 bases from J, leaving 19 bases between. DNA of the CDR3: TGTGCCAGCAGCCCCGGACTATCTACAGGGGATGAGCAGTTCTTC. This encodes CASSPGLSTGDEQFF.

The chain joins TRBV4-3 to TRBJ2-7; 8 nucleotides align to TRBD2. CDR1 and CDR2 (germline): LGHNA, YSLEER. The V and J ends lost 4 bases and 4 bases, in that order; junction bases with no gene match: 12. This CDR3 is 16 amino acids long. DNA of the CDR3: TGCGCCAGCAGCCGGTCCAACGGGAGGGCCTCGTACGAGCAGTACTTC. Its translation: CASSRSNGRASYEQYF.

The rearrangement links TRBV28 to TRBJ1-2; D is perhaps TRBD1 (6 bases). CDR3 length: 16 amino acids. V was cut by 3 bases and J by 1 base, with 15 bases left in between. Looked up from germline, CDR1 is MDHEN and CDR2 is SYDVKM. The CDR3, as DNA: TGTGCCAGCAGTTTCAACCGGGACAAACATAACTATGGCTACACCTTC. It encodes CASSFNRDKHNYGYTF.

This clone was seen only once. The chain has TRBV5-4 and TRBJ2-3; D possibly corresponds to TRBD1 (6 bases). The germline CDR1 and CDR2 sequences are SGHNT and YYREEE (reference sequence). The germline V and J ends were trimmed by 4 bases and 0 bases, with 12 bases remaining between them. This CDR3 spans 15 amino acids. Here the CDR3 reads CASSADSSSTDTQYF. CDR3 in DNA: TGTGCCAGCAGCGCGGACAGCTCTAGCACAGATACGCAGTATTTT.

The chain carries TRBV3-1 (or the pseudogene TRBV3-2) and TRBJ2-7, with 9 bases that match TRBD1. The germline CDR1 and CDR2 sequences are LGHDT and YNNKEL (reference sequence). With 2 bases clipped from V and 0 bases from J, the junction kept 8 bases outside the gene matches. The CDR3 consists of 17 residues. CDR3: CASSQTHGTGSSYEQYF. The CDR3 coding sequence is TGTGCCAGCAGCCAAACCCACGGGACAGGGAGCTCCTACGAGCAGTACTTC.